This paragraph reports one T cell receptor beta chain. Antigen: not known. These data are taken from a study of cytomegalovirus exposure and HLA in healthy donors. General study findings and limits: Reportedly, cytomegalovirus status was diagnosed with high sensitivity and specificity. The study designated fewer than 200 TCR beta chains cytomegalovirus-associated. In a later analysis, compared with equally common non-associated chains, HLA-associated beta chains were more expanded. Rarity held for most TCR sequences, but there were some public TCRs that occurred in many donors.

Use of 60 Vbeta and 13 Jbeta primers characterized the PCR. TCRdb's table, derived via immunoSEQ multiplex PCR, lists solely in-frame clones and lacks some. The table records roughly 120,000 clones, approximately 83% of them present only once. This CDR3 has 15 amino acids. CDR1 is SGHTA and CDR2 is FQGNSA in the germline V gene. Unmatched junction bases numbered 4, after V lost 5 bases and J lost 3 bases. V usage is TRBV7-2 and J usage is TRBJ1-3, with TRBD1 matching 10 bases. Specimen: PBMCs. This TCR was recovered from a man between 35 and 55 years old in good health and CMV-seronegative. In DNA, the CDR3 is TGTGCCAGCAGCCCAGACAGGGGGCTTGGAAACACCATATATTTT. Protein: CASSPDRGLGNTIYF.